These T cell receptor beta chains were read from a single sample in a study of blood T cell repertoires in COVID-19. Method: immunoSEQ multiplex PCR; TCRdb's copy keeps in-frame clones and lacks some. This repertoire shows 250,000 to 300,000 clones, 84% found once; its top ten account for 4.2%. The sample taken for sequencing was peripheral blood. The receptors derive from a man aged 60-69 years with acute or convalescent COVID-19. CDR3s include the opening cysteine and the closing phenylalanine or tryptophan. A D gene is named only where the DNA matches it firmly. Only some rows state a clone size, as once, few, many or a class for expanded clones.

v_gene	abundance	d_gene	j_gene	CDR3aa	CDR3nt
TRBV7-3	-	TRBD2	TRBJ2-1	CASSFGTSGRGRGEQFF	TGTGCCAGCAGCTTCGGGACTAGCGGGAGAGGGCGGGGGGAGCAGTTCTTC
TRBV27	-	-	TRBJ1-2	CASSFGAPVRAGYTF	TGTGCCAGCAGTTTTGGGGCGCCGGTCAGGGCTGGCTACACCTTC
TRBV4-2	-	TRBD1	TRBJ1-2	CASSQLTGSYGYTF	TGTGCCAGCAGCCAGCTGACAGGGTCCTATGGCTACACCTTC
TRBV5-1	-	TRBD2	TRBJ2-1	CASSFLAGRGEQFF	TGCGCCAGCAGCTTTCTAGCGGGGAGGGGTGAGCAGTTCTTC
TRBV4-1	once	-	TRBJ2-3	CASSKGHAITDTQYF	TGCGCCAGCAGCAAGGGACACGCAATCACAGATACGCAGTATTTT
TRBV28	-	TRBD1	TRBJ1-5	CASRLGFEGARQPQHF	TGTGCCAGCAGATTGGGATTCGAGGGGGCCAGACAGCCCCAGCATTTT
TRBV7-8	-	-	TRBJ2-7	CASSRTDLYEQYF	TGTGCCAGCAGCCGGACAGACCTCTACGAGCAGTACTTC
TRBV19	few	-	TRBJ2-7	CASSASGVSYEQYF	TGTGCCAGTAGTGCTTCAGGGGTCTCCTACGAGCAGTACTTC
TRBV4-1	-	TRBD1	TRBJ2-1	CASSPGTGGYNEQFF	TGCGCCAGCAGCCCCGGGACAGGGGGCTACAATGAGCAGTTCTTC
TRBV13	-	TRBD1	TRBJ1-4	CASSFRQGGEKLFF	TGTGCCAGCAGCTTCCGACAGGGTGGTGAAAAACTGTTTTTT
TRBV28	-	-	TRBJ1-1	CASSFRLGDTEAFF	TGTGCCAGCAGTTTCCGTTTAGGGGACACTGAAGCTTTCTTT
TRBV6-5	-	TRBD1	TRBJ1-6	CASSYSTGGVNSPLHF	TGTGCCAGCAGTTACTCCACAGGGGGAGTGAATTCACCCCTCCACTTT
TRBV11-2	-	TRBD1	TRBJ2-7	CASNPGTGSGYEQYF	TGTGCCAGCAACCCGGGGACAGGGAGTGGCTACGAGCAGTACTTC
TRBV5-1	-	TRBD2	TRBJ2-7	CASSWGGRVSEQYF	TGCGCCAGCAGCTGGGGAGGGCGGGTCTCCGAGCAGTACTTC
TRBV5-8	-	-	TRBJ1-6	CASSLVQPGSPLHF	TGTGCCAGCAGCTTGGTGCAGCCCGGGTCACCCCTCCACTTT
TRBV4-3	few	TRBD1	TRBJ1-3	CASSQTDRGAGNTIYF	TGCGCCAGCAGCCAAACCGACAGGGGGGCTGGAAACACCATATATTTT
TRBV7-2	-	-	TRBJ2-3	CASSLSPGTDTQYF	TGTGCCAGCAGCTTATCTCCAGGGACAGATACGCAGTATTTT
TRBV3-1/TRBV3-2	-	TRBD2	TRBJ2-3	CASSQRGGVGDTQYF	TGTGCCAGTAGCCAACGCGGGGGGGTGGGAGATACGCAGTATTTT
TRBV28	-	-	TRBJ2-3	CASSLLDSTDTQYF	TGTGCCAGCAGTTTATTGGACTCCACAGATACGCAGTATTTT
TRBV4-3	-	-	TRBJ1-5	CASSLFGNQPQHF	TGCGCCAGCAGCCTCTTCGGCAATCAGCCCCAGCATTTT
TRBV7-9	once	TRBD1	TRBJ1-5	CASSSLGQGGDQPQHF	TGTGCCAGCAGCTCCCTCGGACAGGGTGGGGATCAGCCCCAGCATTTT
TRBV25-1	-	-	TRBJ1-1	CASTYRVNTEAFF	TGTGCCAGCACGTACAGGGTGAACACTGAAGCTTTCTTT
TRBV4-1	-	-	TRBJ2-1	CASSQGGGVGNEQFF	TGCGCCAGCAGCCAAGGCGGGGGCGTCGGTAATGAGCAGTTCTTC
TRBV7-8	-	-	TRBJ2-5	CASSLVGGPAGETQYF	TGTGCCAGCAGCTTAGTGGGGGGGCCAGCCGGAGAGACCCAGTACTTC
TRBV2	few	TRBD2	TRBJ2-1	CASRDRLASWNEQFF	TGTGCCAGCAGGGACCGACTAGCGTCTTGGAATGAGCAGTTCTTC
TRBV29-1	-	TRBD2	TRBJ2-1	CSVEDPASGRPTPYNEQFF	TGCAGCGTTGAAGATCCGGCTAGCGGGAGGCCCACACCCTACAATGAGCAGTTCTTC
TRBV7-8	once	-	TRBJ1-2	CASSPLSGVIDSYTF	TGTGCCAGCAGCCCTCTCAGCGGGGTGATCGATAGCTACACCTTC
TRBV10-3	once	TRBD1	TRBJ2-7	CATLETGLYEQYF	TGTGCCACCCTCGAGACAGGGCTCTACGAGCAGTACTTC
TRBV6-2/TRBV6-3	-	TRBD2	TRBJ2-3	CASSYMVAGVTQYF	TGTGCCAGCAGTTACATGGTAGCGGGAGTTACGCAGTATTTT
TRBV5-1	-	TRBD2	TRBJ2-1	CASSLGNLAGGHEQFF	TGCGCCAGCAGCTTGGGGAACCTAGCGGGAGGACATGAGCAGTTCTTC
TRBV10-1	once	-	TRBJ2-1	CASSGGLATYNEQFF	TGCGCCAGCAGTGGGGGTTTAGCGACATACAATGAGCAGTTCTTC
TRBV3-1/TRBV3-2	-	-	TRBJ2-2	CASGPWTANTGELFF	TGTGCCAGCGGACCTTGGACAGCTAACACCGGGGAGCTGTTTTTT
TRBV10-3	-	-	TRBJ1-4	CAISEPATNEKLFF	TGTGCCATCAGTGAACCGGCAACTAATGAAAAACTGTTTTTT
TRBV5-8	-	TRBD1	TRBJ1-1	CASSLRSTGGRAEAFF	TGTGCCAGCAGCTTGCGCTCCACAGGGGGCAGGGCTGAAGCTTTCTTT
TRBV11-2	once	TRBD2	TRBJ2-1	CASSLRASGVSYNEQFF	TGTGCCAGCAGCTTAAGGGCTAGCGGGGTCTCCTACAATGAGCAGTTCTTC
TRBV11-1	-	TRBD1	TRBJ2-1	CASSLRTGYNEQFF	TGTGCCAGCAGCTTGCGGACAGGCTACAATGAGCAGTTCTTC
TRBV5-1	-	-	TRBJ2-5	CASSLVPGVRETQYF	TGCGCCAGCAGCTTGGTGCCGGGGGTCAGAGAGACCCAGTACTTC
TRBV10-2	-	TRBD2	TRBJ2-2	CASSESSGRTGELFF	TGCGCCAGCAGTGAGTCTAGCGGGCGCACCGGGGAGCTGTTTTTT
TRBV3-1/TRBV3-2	-	-	TRBJ2-7	CASSQAGLYEQYF	TGTGCCAGCAGCCAGGCAGGACTCTACGAGCAGTACTTC
TRBV5-1	-	-	TRBJ2-3	CASSWEGTDTQYF	TGCGCCAGCAGCTGGGAGGGCACAGATACGCAGTATTTT